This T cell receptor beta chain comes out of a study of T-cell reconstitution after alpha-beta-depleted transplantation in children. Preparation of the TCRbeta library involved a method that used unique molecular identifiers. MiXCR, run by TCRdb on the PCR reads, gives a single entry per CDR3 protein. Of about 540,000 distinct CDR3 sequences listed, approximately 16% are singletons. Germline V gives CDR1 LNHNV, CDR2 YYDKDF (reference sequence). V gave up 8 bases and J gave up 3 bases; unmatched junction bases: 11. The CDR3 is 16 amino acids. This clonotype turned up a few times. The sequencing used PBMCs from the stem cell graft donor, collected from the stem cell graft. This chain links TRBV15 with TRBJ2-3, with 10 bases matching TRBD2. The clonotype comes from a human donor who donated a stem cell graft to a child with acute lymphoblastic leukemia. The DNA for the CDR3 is TGTGCCACCGGGGAAGGACTAGCGGTGATGACAGATACGCAGTATTTT. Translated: CATGEGLAVMTDTQYF.